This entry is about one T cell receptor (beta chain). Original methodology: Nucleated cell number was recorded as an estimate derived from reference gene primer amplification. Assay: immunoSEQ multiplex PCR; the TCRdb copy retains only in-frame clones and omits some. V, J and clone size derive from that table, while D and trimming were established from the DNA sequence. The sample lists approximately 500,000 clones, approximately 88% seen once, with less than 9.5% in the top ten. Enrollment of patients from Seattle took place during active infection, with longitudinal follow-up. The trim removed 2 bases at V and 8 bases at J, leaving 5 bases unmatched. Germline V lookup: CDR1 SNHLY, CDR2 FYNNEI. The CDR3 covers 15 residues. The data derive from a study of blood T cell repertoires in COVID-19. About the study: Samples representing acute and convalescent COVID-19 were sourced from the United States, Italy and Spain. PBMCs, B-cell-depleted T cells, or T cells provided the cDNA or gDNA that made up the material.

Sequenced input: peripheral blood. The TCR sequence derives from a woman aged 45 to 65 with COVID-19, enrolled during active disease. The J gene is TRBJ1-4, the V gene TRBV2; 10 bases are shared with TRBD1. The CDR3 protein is CASSERTGGPEKLFF. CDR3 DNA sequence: TGTGCCAGCAGTGAAAGGACAGGGGGTCCGGAAAAACTGTTTTTT.